The next 4 T cell receptor beta chains were all read from a single sample in a study of T cell repertoires in cytomegalovirus infection. What these receptors recognize is not known. TCRdb reanalysed the reads using MiXCR and keeps one entry per CDR3 protein. The profile shows 830,000 or so distinct CDR3 sequences, roughly 33% of them singletons. The input for sequencing was cultured CD8+ T cells from PBMCs, taken from culture after CMV antigen stimulation. The receptors originated from a human donor in good health (CMV status not recorded). Some clones in this sample may be carry-over from other donors' samples.

This chain joins TRBV12-3 or TRBV12-4 and TRBJ2-2; the D gene is possibly TRBD1 (5 bases). Trimming shortened V by 6 bases and J by 6 bases, and 17 bases separated the two germline ends. The CDR3 runs 15 residues. The CDR3 reads CASRPPSQVPGELFF. The CDR3 DNA is TGTGCCAGCAGGCCCCCTTCACAGGTTCCCGGGGAGCTGTTTTTT.

The chain links TRBV6-8 to TRBJ2-7, with 7 bases identical to TRBD1. Germline V CDR1 and CDR2: MNHGY, SAAAGT. The ends lost 3 bases at V and 0 bases at J; junction bases unmatched: 11. This CDR3 is built from 17 residues. In DNA, the CDR3 is TGTGCCAGCAGTTATTCTTTTACAGGGGCGCGCTCCTACGAGCAGTACTTC. Translated, it gives CASSYSFTGARSYEQYF.

In this sample, this clonotype turned up many times. The chain joins TRBV27 to TRBJ2-5, with D possibly matching TRBD2 (5 bases). V lost 4 bases to trimming and J lost 4 bases, with 22 bases between them. Germline loops: CDR1 MNHEY, CDR2 SMNVEV (reference sequence). The CDR3 is 17 residues long. The CDR3 spells CASSWILGYPAGETQYF. The DNA for the CDR3 is TGTGCCAGCAGTTGGATACTGGGTTACCCGGCGGGAGAGACCCAGTACTTC.

The V call is TRBV27, the J call TRBJ1-2, with D maybe TRBD1 (5 bases). The V and J ends lost 1 base and 5 bases respectively, with 14 bases between them. The CDR3 has 15 residues. CDR1 MNHEY and CDR2 SMNVEV come from the germline V gene (reference sequence). The DNA for the CDR3 is TGTGCCAGCAGTTTATTTGCGGAGGGGCTGTATGGCTACACCTTC. This sequence encodes CASSLFAEGLYGYTF.